This T cell receptor (beta chain) was found in a study of blood T cells in healthy people across ages. This clonotype was found a few times. Alongside a J-beta primer mix, a sample-barcoded 5' primer served in a second PCR lasting about 7 to 12 cycles. Each CDR3 protein gets one entry after TCRdb re-called the 5' RACE reads with MiXCR. The table shows about 1 million distinct CDR3 sequences, with around 25% occurring only once. Total RNA amounts of at least 6 micrograms were extracted per sample. V shed 5 bases and J shed 9 bases, with 13 bases lying between them. This CDR3 is 13 amino acids long. Germline V lookup: CDR1 SGHTA, CDR2 FQGNSA. This same sample was also taken into another study, of T cells of mothers and their children. Turning to that study: Each child contributed about 3 million TCR beta CDR3 reads, while each mother contributed over 9 million.

Material: blood. This receptor was obtained from a girl aged 2-10 years in good health. The V call is TRBV7-2, the J call TRBJ1-4; unclear D gene. The CDR3: CASSARGHKKLFF. CDR3 DNA: TGTGCCAGCAGCGCCCGAGGGCATAAAAAACTGTTTTTT.